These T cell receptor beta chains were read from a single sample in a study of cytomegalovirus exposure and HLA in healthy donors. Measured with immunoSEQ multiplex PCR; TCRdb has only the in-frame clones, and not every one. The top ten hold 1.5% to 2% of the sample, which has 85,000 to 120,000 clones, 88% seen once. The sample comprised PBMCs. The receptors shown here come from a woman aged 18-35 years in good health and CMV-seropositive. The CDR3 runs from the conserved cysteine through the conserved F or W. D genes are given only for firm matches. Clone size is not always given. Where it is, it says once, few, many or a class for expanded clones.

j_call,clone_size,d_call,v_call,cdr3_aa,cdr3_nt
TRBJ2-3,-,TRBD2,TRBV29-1,CSVEPAGARTDTQYF,TGCAGCGTTGAACCAGCGGGGGCCCGCACAGATACGCAGTATTTT
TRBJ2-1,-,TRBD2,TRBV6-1,CASSAFGRGGRSHEQFF,TGTGCCAGCAGTGCCTTTGGGCGGGGGGGCAGAAGCCATGAGCAGTTCTTC
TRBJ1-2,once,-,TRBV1,CTSSQSGGGYTF,TGCACCAGCAGCCAAAGTGGGGGCGGCTACACCTTC
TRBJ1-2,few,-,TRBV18,CASSPGQGAYGYTF,TGTGCCAGCTCACCAGGGCAAGGCGCTTATGGCTACACCTTC
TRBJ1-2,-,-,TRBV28,CASSLQGSVNYGYTF,TGTGCCAGCAGTTTACAGGGATCAGTTAACTATGGCTACACCTTC
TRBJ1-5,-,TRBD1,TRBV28,CASMDRGGQPQHF,TGTGCCAGCATGGACAGGGGAGGGCAGCCCCAGCATTTT
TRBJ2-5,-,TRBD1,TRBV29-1,CSVRTGGRETQYF,TGCAGCGTTCGCACAGGGGGCCGGGAGACCCAGTACTTC
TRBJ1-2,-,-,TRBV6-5,CASTLSAGGDGYTF,TGTGCCAGCACCCTCTCTGCGGGAGGGGATGGCTACACCTTC
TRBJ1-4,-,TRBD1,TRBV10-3,CAINDRAGEKLFF,TGTGCCATCAACGACAGGGCAGGAGAAAAACTGTTTTTT
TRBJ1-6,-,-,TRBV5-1,CASSLAPDSPLHF,TGCGCCAGCAGCTTGGCCCCGGATTCACCCCTCCACTTT
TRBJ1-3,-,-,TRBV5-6,CASSLIPRADGNTIYF,TGTGCCAGCAGCTTGATACCCAGGGCTGATGGAAACACCATATATTTT
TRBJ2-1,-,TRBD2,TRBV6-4,CASSHSAGGTNEQFF,TGTGCCAGCAGTCATTCAGCGGGGGGGACCAATGAGCAGTTCTTC
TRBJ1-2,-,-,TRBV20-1,CSARGQYGYTF,TGCAGTGCTAGAGGGCAGTATGGCTACACCTTC
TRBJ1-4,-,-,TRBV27,CASSPRTAATNEKLFF,TGTGCCAGCAGTCCCCGGACAGCAGCAACTAATGAAAAACTGTTTTTT
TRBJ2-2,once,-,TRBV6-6,CASSPPDTGELFF,TGTGCCAGCAGTCCCCCTGACACCGGGGAGCTGTTTTTT